A single T cell receptor (beta chain) is shown here with its context. The record originates from a study of blood T cell repertoires in COVID-19. Across the study: Some COVID-19 samples were acute and others convalescent; all came from the United States, Italy and Spain. T cells, B-cell-depleted T cells, or PBMCs provided the cDNA or gDNA that served as material.

In the study's own analysis: Cell counts per sample came from amplifying reference gene primers. TCRdb's copy holds only in-frame clones and misses some; the assay was immunoSEQ multiplex PCR. V and J calls plus clone size are reproduced from that table; the DNA served to infer D and trimming. The profile shows about 210,000 clones, approximately 78% of them singletons. The CDR3 is 14 residues long. Germline CDR1 and CDR2: MGHRA and YSYEKL. The V end was cut by 1 base, the J end by 5 bases, with 9 bases between. Cohort 3 recovered donors had two negative PCRs, clearance, or symptom resolution. The gene calls are TRBV4-1 and TRBJ1-5; D not resolved. This TCR derives from a man aged 40-49 years who had recovered from COVID-19. Sequenced sample: PBMCs or T cells enriched from blood (not recorded which). The CDR3 sequence is CASSQGGSDQPQHF. The CDR3 DNA reads TGCGCCAGCAGCCAAGGCGGCTCAGATCAGCCCCAGCATTTT.